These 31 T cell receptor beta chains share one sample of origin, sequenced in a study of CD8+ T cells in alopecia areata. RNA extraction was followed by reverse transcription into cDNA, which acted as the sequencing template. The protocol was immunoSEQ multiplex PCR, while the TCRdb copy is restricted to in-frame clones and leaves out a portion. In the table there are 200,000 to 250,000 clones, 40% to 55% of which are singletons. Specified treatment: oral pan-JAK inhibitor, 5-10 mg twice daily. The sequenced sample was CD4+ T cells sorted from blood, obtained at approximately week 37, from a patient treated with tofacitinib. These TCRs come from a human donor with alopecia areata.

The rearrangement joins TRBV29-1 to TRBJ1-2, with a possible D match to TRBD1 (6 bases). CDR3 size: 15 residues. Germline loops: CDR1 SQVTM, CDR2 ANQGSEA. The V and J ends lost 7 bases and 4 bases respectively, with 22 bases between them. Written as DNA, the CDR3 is TGCAGCGACACCAACACCAACCAGGGGTCCTATGGCTACACCTTC. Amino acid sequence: CSDTNTNQGSYGYTF.

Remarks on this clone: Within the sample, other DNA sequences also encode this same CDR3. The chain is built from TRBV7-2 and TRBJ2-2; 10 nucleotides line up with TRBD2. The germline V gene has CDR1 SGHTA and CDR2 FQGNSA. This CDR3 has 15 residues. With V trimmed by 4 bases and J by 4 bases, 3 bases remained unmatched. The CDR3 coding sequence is TGTGCCAGCAGCTCCCTAGCGGGGGTCACCGGGGAGCTGTTTTTT. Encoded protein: CASSSLAGVTGELFF.

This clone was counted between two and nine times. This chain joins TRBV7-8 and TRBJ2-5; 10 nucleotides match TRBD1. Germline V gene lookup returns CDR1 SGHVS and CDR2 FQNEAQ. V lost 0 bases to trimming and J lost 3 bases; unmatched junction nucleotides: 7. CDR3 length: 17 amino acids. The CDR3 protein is CASSLAQGQGSEETQYF. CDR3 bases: TGTGCCAGCAGCTTAGCGCAGGGACAGGGGAGTGAAGAGACCCAGTACTTC.

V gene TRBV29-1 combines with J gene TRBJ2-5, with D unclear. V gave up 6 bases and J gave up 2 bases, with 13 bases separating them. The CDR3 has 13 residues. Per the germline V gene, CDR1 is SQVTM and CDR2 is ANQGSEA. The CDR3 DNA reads TGCAGCGTGCGGACGGCCACGCAAGAGACCCAGTACTTC. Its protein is CSVRTATQETQYF.

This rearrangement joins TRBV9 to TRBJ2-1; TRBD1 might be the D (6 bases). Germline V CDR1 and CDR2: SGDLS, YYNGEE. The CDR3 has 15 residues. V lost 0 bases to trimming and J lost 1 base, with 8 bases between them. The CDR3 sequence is CASSVVGGSYNEQFF. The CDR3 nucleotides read TGTGCCAGCAGCGTAGTAGGGGGTTCCTACAATGAGCAGTTCTTC.

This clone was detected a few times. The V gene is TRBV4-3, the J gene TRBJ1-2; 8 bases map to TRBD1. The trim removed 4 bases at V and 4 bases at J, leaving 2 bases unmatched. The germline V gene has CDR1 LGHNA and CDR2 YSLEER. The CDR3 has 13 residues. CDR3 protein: CASSRDRTYGYTF. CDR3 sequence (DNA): TGCGCCAGCAGCCGGGACAGGACCTATGGCTACACCTTC.

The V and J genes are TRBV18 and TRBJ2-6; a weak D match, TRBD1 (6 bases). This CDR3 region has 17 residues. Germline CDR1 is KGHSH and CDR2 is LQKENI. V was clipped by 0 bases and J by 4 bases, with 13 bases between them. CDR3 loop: CASSPPTGQGGANVLTF. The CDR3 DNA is TGTGCCAGCTCACCACCGACAGGACAAGGCGGGGCCAACGTCCTGACTTTC.

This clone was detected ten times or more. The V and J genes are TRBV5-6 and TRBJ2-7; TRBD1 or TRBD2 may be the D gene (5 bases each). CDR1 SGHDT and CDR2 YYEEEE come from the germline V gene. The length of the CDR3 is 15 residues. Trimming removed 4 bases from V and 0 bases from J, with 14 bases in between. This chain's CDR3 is CASSQGPRSSYEQYF. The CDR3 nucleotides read TGTGCCAGCAGCCAGGGACCGCGTAGCTCCTACGAGCAGTACTTC.

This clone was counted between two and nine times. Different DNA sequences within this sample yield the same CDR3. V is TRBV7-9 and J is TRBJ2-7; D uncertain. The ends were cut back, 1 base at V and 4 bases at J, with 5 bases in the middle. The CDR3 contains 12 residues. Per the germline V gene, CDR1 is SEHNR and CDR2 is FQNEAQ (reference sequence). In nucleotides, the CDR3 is TGTGCCAGCAGCTTAGTGGGTTACGAGCAGTACTTC. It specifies CASSLVGYEQYF. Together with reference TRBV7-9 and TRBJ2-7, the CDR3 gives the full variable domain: DTGVSQNPRHKITKRGQNVTFRCDPISEHNRLYWYRQTLGQGPEFLTYFQNEAQLEKSRLLSDRFSAERPKGSFSTLEIQRTEQGDSAMYLCASSLVGYEQYFGPGTRLTVT.

The DNA of the CDR3 is TGTGCCTGGGAGAACCGGGATGAGCAGTTCTTC. It yields the protein CAWENRDEQFF. The genes are TRBV30 and TRBJ2-1, with unresolved D. V shed 5 bases and J shed 8 bases, with 10 bases lying between them. The CDR3 loop spans 11 amino acids. Germline V gene sequence: CDR1 GTSNPN, CDR2 SVGIG (reference sequence).

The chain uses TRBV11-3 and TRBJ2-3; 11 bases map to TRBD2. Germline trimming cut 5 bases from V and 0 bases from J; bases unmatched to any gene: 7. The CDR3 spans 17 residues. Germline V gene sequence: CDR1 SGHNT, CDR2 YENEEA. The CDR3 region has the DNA TGTGCCAGCAGCCAAGGACTAGCGGGCCTCAGCACAGATACGCAGTATTTT. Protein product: CASSQGLAGLSTDTQYF.

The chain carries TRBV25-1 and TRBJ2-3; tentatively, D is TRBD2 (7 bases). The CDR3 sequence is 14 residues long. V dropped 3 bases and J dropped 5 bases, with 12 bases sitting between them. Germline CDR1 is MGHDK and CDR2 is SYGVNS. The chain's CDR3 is CASSEGGPQDTQYF. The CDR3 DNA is TGTGCCAGCAGTGAGGGGGGGCCCCAAGATACGCAGTATTTT.

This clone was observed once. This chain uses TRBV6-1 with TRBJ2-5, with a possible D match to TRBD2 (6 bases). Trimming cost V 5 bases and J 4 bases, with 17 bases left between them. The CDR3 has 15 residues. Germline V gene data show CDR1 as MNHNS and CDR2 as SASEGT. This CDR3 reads CASSLRRVTRETQYF. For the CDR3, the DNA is TGTGCCAGCAGTCTTAGGAGGGTGACCCGAGAGACCCAGTACTTC.

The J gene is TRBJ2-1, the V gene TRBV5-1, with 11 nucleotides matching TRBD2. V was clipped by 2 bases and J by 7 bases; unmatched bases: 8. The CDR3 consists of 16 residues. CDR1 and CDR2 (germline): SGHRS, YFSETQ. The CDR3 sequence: CASSFSSGRLGNEQFF. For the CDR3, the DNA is TGCGCCAGCAGCTTTTCTAGCGGGAGGTTGGGAAATGAGCAGTTCTTC.

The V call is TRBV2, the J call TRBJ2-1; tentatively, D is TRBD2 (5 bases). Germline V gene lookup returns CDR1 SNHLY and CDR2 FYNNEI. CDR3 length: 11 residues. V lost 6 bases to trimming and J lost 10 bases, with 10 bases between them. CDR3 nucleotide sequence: TGTGCCAGCAGAGAGGGCTCCGAGCAGTTCTTC. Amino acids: CASREGSEQFF.

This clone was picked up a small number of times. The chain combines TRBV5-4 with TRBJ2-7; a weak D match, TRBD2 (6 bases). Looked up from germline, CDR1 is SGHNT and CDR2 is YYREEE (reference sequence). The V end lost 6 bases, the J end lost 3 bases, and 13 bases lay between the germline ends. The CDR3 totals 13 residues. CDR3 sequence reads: CASTLAGSYEQYF. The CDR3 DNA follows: TGTGCCAGCACCCTGGCGGGGAGCTACGAGCAGTACTTC.

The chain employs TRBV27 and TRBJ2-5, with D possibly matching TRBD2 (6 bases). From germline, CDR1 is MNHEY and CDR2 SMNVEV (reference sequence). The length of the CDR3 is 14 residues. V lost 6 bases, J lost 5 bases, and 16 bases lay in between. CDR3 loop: CASRLYGGTETQYF. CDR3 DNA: TGTGCCAGCAGGCTATATGGGGGGACGGAGACCCAGTACTTC.

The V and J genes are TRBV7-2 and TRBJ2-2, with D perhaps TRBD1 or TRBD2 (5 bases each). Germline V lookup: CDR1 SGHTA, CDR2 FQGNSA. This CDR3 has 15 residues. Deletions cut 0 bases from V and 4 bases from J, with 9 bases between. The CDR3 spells CASSLAVGTTGELFF. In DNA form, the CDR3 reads TGTGCCAGCAGCTTAGCTGTGGGGACCACCGGGGAGCTGTTTTTT.

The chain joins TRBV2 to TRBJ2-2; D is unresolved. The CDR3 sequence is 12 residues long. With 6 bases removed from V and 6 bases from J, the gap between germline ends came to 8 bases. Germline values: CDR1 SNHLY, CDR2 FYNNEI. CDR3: CASRTVSGELFF. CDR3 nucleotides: TGTGCCAGCAGAACAGTATCCGGGGAGCTGTTTTTT.

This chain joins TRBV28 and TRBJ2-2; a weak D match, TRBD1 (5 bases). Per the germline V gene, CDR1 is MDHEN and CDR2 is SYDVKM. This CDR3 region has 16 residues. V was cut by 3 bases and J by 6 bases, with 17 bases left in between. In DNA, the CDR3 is TGTGCCAGCAGTTTCAGTCCGGGTATGGGGCCCGGGGAGCTGTTTTTT. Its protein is CASSFSPGMGPGELFF.

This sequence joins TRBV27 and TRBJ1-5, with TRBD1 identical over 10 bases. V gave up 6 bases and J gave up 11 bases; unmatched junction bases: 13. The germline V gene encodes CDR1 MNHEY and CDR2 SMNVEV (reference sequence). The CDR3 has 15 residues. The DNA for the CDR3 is TGTGCCAGCAGGAATAGAGGACAGGGGGTCGGAGCCCAGCATTTT. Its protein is CASRNRGQGVGAQHF.

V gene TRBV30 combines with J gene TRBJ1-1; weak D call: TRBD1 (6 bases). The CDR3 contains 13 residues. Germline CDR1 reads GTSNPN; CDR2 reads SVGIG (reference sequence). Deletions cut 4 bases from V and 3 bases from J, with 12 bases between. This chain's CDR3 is CAWKRGTDTEAFF. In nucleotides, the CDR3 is TGTGCCTGGAAAAGGGGGACCGACACTGAAGCTTTCTTT.

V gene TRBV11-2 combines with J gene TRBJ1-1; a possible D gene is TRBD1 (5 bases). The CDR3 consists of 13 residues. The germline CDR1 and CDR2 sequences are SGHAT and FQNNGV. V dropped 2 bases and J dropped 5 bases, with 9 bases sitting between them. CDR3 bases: TGTGCCAGCAGCTTAACAGGAGGTACTGAAGCTTTCTTT. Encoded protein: CASSLTGGTEAFF.

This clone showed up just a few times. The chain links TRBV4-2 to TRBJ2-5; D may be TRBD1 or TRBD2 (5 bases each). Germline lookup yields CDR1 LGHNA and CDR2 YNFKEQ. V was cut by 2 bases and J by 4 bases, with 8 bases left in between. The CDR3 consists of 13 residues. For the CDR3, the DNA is TGTGCCAGCAGCCAACCCGGGGCAGAGACCCAGTACTTC. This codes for CASSQPGAETQYF.

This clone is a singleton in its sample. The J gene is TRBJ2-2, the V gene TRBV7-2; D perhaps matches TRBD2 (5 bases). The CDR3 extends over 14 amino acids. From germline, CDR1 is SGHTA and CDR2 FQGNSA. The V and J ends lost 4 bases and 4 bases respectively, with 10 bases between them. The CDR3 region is CASSSLVVTGELFF. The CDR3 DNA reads TGTGCCAGCAGCTCACTAGTAGTCACCGGGGAGCTGTTTTTT.

CDR3 sequence (DNA): TGTGCCTGGAGTCCGCGGGAGCATACGCAGTATTTT. Translating it yields CAWSPREHTQYF. This rearrangement joins TRBV30 to TRBJ2-3, with TRBD2 matching 7 bases. Looked up from germline, CDR1 is GTSNPN and CDR2 is SVGIG (reference sequence). The V segment lost 2 bases and the J segment 7 bases; nucleotides outside the gene matches: 3. The length of the CDR3 is 12 residues. The full variable domain, with the rest looked up from reference TRBV30 and TRBJ2-3, is SQTIHQWPATLVQPVGSPLSLECTVEGTSNPNLYWYRQAAGRGLQLLFYSVGIGQISSEVPQNLSASRPQDRQFILSSKKLLLSDSGFYLCAWSPREHTQYFGPGTRLTVL.

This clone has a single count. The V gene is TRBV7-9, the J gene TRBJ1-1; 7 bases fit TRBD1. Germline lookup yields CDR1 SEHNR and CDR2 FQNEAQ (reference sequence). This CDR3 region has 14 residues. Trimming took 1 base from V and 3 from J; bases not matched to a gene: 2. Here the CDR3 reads CASSLDRGDTEAFF. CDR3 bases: TGTGCCAGCAGCTTAGACAGGGGAGACACTGAAGCTTTCTTT.

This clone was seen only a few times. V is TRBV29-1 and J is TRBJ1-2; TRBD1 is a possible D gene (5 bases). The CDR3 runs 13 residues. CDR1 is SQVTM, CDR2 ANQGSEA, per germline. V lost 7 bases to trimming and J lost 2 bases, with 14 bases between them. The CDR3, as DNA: TGCAGCGCTGACGGGACCCGGAACTATGGCTACACCTTC. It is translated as CSADGTRNYGYTF.

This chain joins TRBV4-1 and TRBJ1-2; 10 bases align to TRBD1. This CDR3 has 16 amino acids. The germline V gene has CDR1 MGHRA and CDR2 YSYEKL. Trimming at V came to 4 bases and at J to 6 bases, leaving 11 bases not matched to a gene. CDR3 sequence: CASSPNLDRGLHGYTF. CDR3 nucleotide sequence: TGCGCCAGCAGCCCCAACCTCGACAGGGGGCTACATGGCTACACCTTC.

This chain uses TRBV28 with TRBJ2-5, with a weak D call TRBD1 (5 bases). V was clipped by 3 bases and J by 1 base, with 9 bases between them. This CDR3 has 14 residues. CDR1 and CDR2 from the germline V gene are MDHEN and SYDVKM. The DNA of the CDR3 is TGTGCCAGCAGTTTTGGGGCGTTCCAAGAGACCCAGTACTTC. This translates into CASSFGAFQETQYF. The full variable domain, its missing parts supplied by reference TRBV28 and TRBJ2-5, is DVKVTQSSRYLVKRTGEKVFLECVQDMDHENMFWYRQDPGLGLRLIYFSYDVKMKEKGDIPEGYSVSREKKERFSLILESASTNQTSMYLCASSFGAFQETQYFGPGTRLLVL.

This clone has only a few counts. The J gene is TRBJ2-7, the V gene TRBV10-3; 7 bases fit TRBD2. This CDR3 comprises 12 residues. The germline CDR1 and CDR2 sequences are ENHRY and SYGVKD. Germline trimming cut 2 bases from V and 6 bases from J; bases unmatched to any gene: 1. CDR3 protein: CAISETGGEQYF. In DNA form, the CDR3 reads TGTGCCATCAGTGAGACGGGGGGCGAGCAGTACTTC.